The 22 T cell receptor beta chains below all came from one sample that was sequenced in a study of immune cell composition in non-small cell lung cancer. Only in-frame clones appear in the TCRdb table, and some are missing; sequencing was by immunoSEQ multiplex PCR. The table includes around 11,000 clones, around 65% detected once. Sequenced sample: lung tumor tissue. These receptors came from a human donor with non-small cell lung cancer.

This clone was seen only a few times. The rearrangement links TRBV5-1 to TRBJ2-3; no reliable D call. V was shortened by 4 bases and J by 9 bases, with 12 bases between the two germline ends. The CDR3 runs 12 residues. Per germline, CDR1 SGHRS and CDR2 YFSETQ. This CDR3 reads CASSEDRGTQYF. CDR3 nucleotides: TGCGCCAGCAGCGAAGATAGAGGAACGCAGTATTTT. Supplemented by reference TRBV5-1 and TRBJ2-3, the full variable domain reads KAGVTQTPRYLIKTRGQQVTLSCSPISGHRSVSWYQQTPGQGLQFLFEYFSETQRNKGNFPGRFSGRQFSNSRSEMNVSTLELGDSALYLCASSEDRGTQYFGPGTRLTVL.

The chain links TRBV12-2 to TRBJ2-2; TRBD2 reflects the table's D call only, with no check against the DNA. TRBV12-2 corresponds to a pseudogene. This CDR3 spans 13 amino acids. The CDR3 region is CASRPPGDGELFF. The CDR3 DNA is TGTGCAAGTCGCCCCCCCGGTGACGGGGAGCTGTTTTTT.

V and J are TRBV7-9 and TRBJ2-1; 9 bases map to TRBD1. Per the germline V gene, CDR1 is SEHNR and CDR2 is FQNEAQ (reference sequence). The CDR3 length is 15 residues. The J segment lost 7 bases and the V segment lost 0 bases, leaving 4 bases of the junction unmatched. CDR3 protein: CASSLAGTGMNEQFF. CDR3 DNA: TGTGCCAGCAGCTTAGCCGGGACAGGGATGAATGAGCAGTTCTTC.

The genes are TRBV11-2 and TRBJ2-2; the D gene is possibly TRBD2 (5 bases). This CDR3 spans 14 amino acids. The V and J ends lost 3 bases and 6 bases respectively, with 11 bases between them. In germline, CDR1 is SGHAT, CDR2 FQNNGV. CDR3 sequence: CASSLDSLPGELFF. As DNA, the CDR3 is TGTGCCAGCAGCTTGGACTCCCTCCCCGGGGAGCTGTTTTTT.

The chain carries TRBV6-5 and TRBJ2-1; D might be TRBD2 (7 bases). There are 13 residues in the CDR3. Trimming removed 6 bases at V and 9 bases at J, with 15 bases between. Looked up from germline, CDR1 is MNHEY and CDR2 is SVGAGI. The CDR3 spells CASSGAGAAEQFF. The CDR3 region has the DNA TGTGCCAGCAGCGGTGCGGGGGCGGCTGAGCAGTTCTTC.

This chain joins TRBV19 and TRBJ2-2; D may be TRBD2 (7 bases). Trimming removed 7 bases at V and 6 bases at J, with 15 bases between. Looked up from germline, CDR1 is LNHDA and CDR2 is SQIVND (reference sequence). This CDR3 has 14 residues. CDR3 sequence: CASKQRGGAGELFF. The CDR3 region has the DNA TGTGCCAGTAAGCAGCGCGGGGGCGCCGGGGAGCTGTTTTTT. Together with reference TRBV19 and TRBJ2-2, the CDR3 gives the full variable domain: DGGITQSPKYLFRKEGQNVTLSCEQNLNHDAMYWYRQDPGQGLRLIYYSQIVNDFQKGDIAEGYSVSREKKESFPLTVTSAQKNPTAFYLCASKQRGGAGELFFGEGSRLTVL.

This rearrangement joins TRBV9 to TRBJ2-7; D uncertain. Germline V gene data show CDR1 as SGDLS and CDR2 as YYNGEE. The CDR3 is 13 amino acids. The V gene lost 4 bases and the J gene lost 6 bases, with 14 bases spanning the gap. The CDR3 nucleotides read TGTGCCAGCAGCCCTCCCCCCATAGTCGAGCAGTACTTC. It encodes CASSPPPIVEQYF.

The chain carries TRBV5-1 and TRBJ2-3, with 7 positions matching TRBD1. The CDR3 consists of 16 residues. Germline V gene lookup returns CDR1 SGHRS and CDR2 YFSETQ. After removal of 2 bases from V and 0 bases from J, the junction contained 6 bases not matched to a gene. The CDR3 DNA sequence: TGCGCCAGCAGCTTTAGGACAGGCCAGAGCACAGATACGCAGTATTTT. Translation: CASSFRTGQSTDTQYF.

The chain has TRBV6-8 and TRBJ2-2, with D possibly matching TRBD2 (5 bases). V shed 0 bases and J shed 0 bases, with 11 bases lying between them. The CDR3 runs 17 residues. Looked up from germline, CDR1 is MNHGY and CDR2 is SAAAGT. As DNA, the CDR3 is TGTGCCAGCAGTTACTCGGGGAGTCTCTCGAACACCGGGGAGCTGTTTTTT. Its protein product is CASSYSGSLSNTGELFF.

About this clone: Other DNA sequences from this sample encode an identical CDR3 as well. This chain connects TRBV5-1 to TRBJ2-7; TRBD1 matches at 10 bases. The J segment lost 2 bases and the V segment lost 4 bases, leaving 3 bases of the junction unmatched. CDR1 and CDR2 (germline): SGHRS, YFSETQ. This CDR3 contains 14 residues. This CDR3 is CASSPGTGAYEQYF. DNA for the CDR3: TGCGCCAGCAGCCCTGGGACAGGGGCCTACGAGCAGTACTTC.

The rearrangement links TRBV4-1 to TRBJ2-3; 9 positions match TRBD1. J gave up 0 bases and V 3 bases, and 1 base lay outside the gene matches. CDR3 length: 15 residues. Germline loops: CDR1 MGHRA, CDR2 YSYEKL. The CDR3 sequence: CASSHGTGSTDTQYF. In DNA, the CDR3 is TGCGCCAGCAGCCACGGGACAGGGAGCACAGATACGCAGTATTTT.

The chain combines TRBV10-1 with TRBJ2-1; 7 bases match TRBD2. The germline V gene has CDR1 WNHNN and CDR2 SYGVQD (reference sequence). The V and J ends lost 0 bases and 6 bases, in that order; junction bases with no gene match: 5. This CDR3 region has 15 residues. The CDR3 nucleotides read TGCGCCAGCAGTGAGTCCCGGGACTACCCCAATGAGCAGTTCTTC. It codes for CASSESRDYPNEQFF.

V and J are TRBV19 and TRBJ2-1, with 12 nucleotides matching TRBD2. The V gene's germline CDR1 is LNHDA and CDR2 SQIVND (reference sequence). After removal of 9 bases from V and 3 bases from J, the junction contained 3 bases not matched to a gene. There are 14 residues in the CDR3. Here the CDR3 reads CASELAGGYNEQFF. The CDR3 DNA follows: TGTGCCAGCGAACTAGCGGGAGGCTACAATGAGCAGTTCTTC.

CDR3 sequence: CASSLEAEYEQYF. CDR3 DNA sequence: TGTGCCAGCAGCTTAGAGGCGGAGTACGAGCAGTACTTC. The genes are TRBV7-2 and TRBJ2-7, with no clear D. The CDR3 is 13 amino acids. Germline CDR1 SGHTA, CDR2 FQGNSA. Trimming took off 1 base at V and 4 bases at J, with 8 bases between the two ends.

V and J are TRBV4-3 and TRBJ2-7; possibly TRBD2 for D (5 bases). The CDR3 extends over 14 amino acids. The V and J ends lost 0 bases and 2 bases respectively, with 8 bases between them. Germline-derived CDR1 and CDR2 are LGHNA and YSLEER. CDR3 sequence reads: CASSQDVTTYEQYF. The DNA for the CDR3 is TGCGCCAGCAGCCAAGATGTGACTACCTACGAGCAGTACTTC.

This clone was observed a handful of times. The chain employs TRBV2 and TRBJ2-2; TRBD1 matches 7 bases. V lost 6 bases to trimming and J lost 0 bases; unmatched junction nucleotides: 7. From germline, CDR1 is SNHLY and CDR2 FYNNEI. The CDR3 runs to 16 residues. The CDR3 loop reads CASRGTGTANTGELFF. In DNA, the CDR3 is TGTGCCAGCAGGGGAACAGGGACAGCGAACACCGGGGAGCTGTTTTTT.

The V and J genes are TRBV15 and TRBJ2-2; TRBD2 is a possible D gene (5 bases). CDR3 size: 16 residues. In germline, CDR1 is LNHNV, CDR2 YYDKDF (reference sequence). V was cut by 1 base and J by 5 bases, with 14 bases left in between. CDR3 sequence (DNA): TGTGCCACCAGCAGAGGAGGAGTGGGGAGAACCGGGGAGCTGTTTTTT. Translated: CATSRGGVGRTGELFF.

This clone came up once. This chain joins TRBV7-9 and TRBJ2-1, with D hard to call. Between the trimmed V and J ends, which lost 10 bases and 6 bases, there was a span of 10 bases. This CDR3 region has 11 residues. CDR1 and CDR2 from the germline V gene are SEHNR and FQNEAQ (reference sequence). Written as DNA, the CDR3 is TGTGCCAAACAATCCGCCAATGAGCAGTTCTTC. As protein: CAKQSANEQFF.

The chain employs TRBV18 and TRBJ2-7; TRBD2 matches 9 bases. Germline trimming cut 3 bases from V and 7 bases from J; bases unmatched to any gene: 10. The CDR3 has 15 amino acids. From germline, CDR1 is KGHSH and CDR2 LQKENI. The CDR3, as DNA: TGTGCCAGCTCACCGAGTAGCGGGAGAGGTTCTGAGCAGTACTTC. It specifies CASSPSSGRGSEQYF.

The chain recombines TRBV7-9 with TRBJ2-7; possibly TRBD1 for D (5 bases). The V gene's germline CDR1 is SEHNR and CDR2 FQNEAQ (reference sequence). This CDR3 comprises 14 residues. Trimming shortened V by 5 bases and J by 2 bases, and 13 bases separated the two germline ends. This chain's CDR3 is CASSQGDDPYEQYF. CDR3 nucleotide sequence: TGTGCCAGCAGCCAAGGGGATGACCCCTACGAGCAGTACTTC.

This clone has a single count. This chain links TRBV5-6 with TRBJ2-1, with 8 bases matching TRBD2. This CDR3 has 17 residues. V lost 8 bases and J lost 7; bases outside the gene matches: 20. Germline values: CDR1 SGHDT, CDR2 YYEEEE. CDR3 loop: CARGLEGRGRKSNEQFF. CDR3 coding DNA: TGTGCCAGGGGTTTGGAGGGGCGCGGGAGGAAATCGAATGAGCAGTTCTTC.

DNA of the CDR3: TGTGCCAGCAGCCAAGCAGGGTTCAGCTACGAGCAGTACTTC. Amino acids: CASSQAGFSYEQYF. The J gene is TRBJ2-7, the V gene TRBV4-2, with D perhaps TRBD1 (5 bases). The ends were cut back, 1 base at V and 3 bases at J, with 10 bases in the middle. The CDR3 contains 14 residues. CDR1 LGHNA and CDR2 YNFKEQ come from the germline V gene.